This T cell receptor (beta chain) was sequenced for a study of CD8+CD57+ T cells in acquired aplastic anemia. Both TCR beta VDJ combination and CDR3 sequence profiling were carried out. Genomic DNA was the template for this profiling. TCRdb passed the reads through MiXCR, listing each CDR3 protein once. Of about 180,000 distinct CDR3 sequences listed, nearly 50% are singletons. Sequencing was done on patients that had shown CD8+CD57+ cell expansion by flow cytometry. V was shortened by 2 bases and J by 2 bases, with 13 bases between the two germline ends. The length of the CDR3 is 15 residues. CDR1 is ENHRY, CDR2 SYGVKD, per germline.

This clonotype was obtained from a human donor with aplastic anemia. The specimen sequenced was sorted CD4+, CD8+, or CD8+CD57+ T cells (not recorded which) from PBMCs. J is TRBJ2-7 and V is TRBV10-3, with D unclear. CDR3 DNA: TGTGCCATCAGTGAGGTGTCAGCGTTTACCTACGAGCAGTACTTC. This sequence encodes CAISEVSAFTYEQYF.